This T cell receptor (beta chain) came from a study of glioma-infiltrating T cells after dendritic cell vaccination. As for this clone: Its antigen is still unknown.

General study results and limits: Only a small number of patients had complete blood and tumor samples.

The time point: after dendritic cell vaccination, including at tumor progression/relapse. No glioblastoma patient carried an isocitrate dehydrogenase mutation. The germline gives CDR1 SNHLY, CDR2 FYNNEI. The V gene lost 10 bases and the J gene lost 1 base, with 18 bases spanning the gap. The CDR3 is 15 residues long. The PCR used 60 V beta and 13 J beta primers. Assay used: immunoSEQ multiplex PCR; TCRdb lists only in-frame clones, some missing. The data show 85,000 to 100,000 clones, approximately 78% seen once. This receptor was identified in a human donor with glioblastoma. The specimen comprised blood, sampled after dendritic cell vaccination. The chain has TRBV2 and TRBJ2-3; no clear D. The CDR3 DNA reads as TGTGCCACCCGACGGAGAGATCTGGGCACAGATACGCAGTATTTT. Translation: CATRRRDLGTDTQYF. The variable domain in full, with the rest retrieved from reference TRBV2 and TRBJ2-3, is EPEVTQTPSHQVTQMGQEVILRCVPISNHLYFYWYRQILGQKVEFLVSFYNNEISEKSEIFDDQFSVERPDGSNFTLKIRSTKLEDSAMYFCATRRRDLGTDTQYFGPGTRLTVL.